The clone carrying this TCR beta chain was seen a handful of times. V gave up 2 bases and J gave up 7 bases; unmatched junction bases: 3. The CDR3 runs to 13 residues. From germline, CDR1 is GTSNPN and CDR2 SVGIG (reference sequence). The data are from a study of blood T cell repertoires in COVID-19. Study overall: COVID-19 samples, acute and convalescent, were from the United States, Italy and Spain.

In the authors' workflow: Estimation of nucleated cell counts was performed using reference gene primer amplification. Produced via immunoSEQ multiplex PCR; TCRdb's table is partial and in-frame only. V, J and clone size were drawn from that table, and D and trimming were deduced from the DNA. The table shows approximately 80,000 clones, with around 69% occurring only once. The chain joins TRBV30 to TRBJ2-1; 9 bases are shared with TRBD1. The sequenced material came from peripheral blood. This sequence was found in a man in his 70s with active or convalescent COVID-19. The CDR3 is CAWSTGGQNEQFF. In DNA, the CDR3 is TGTGCCTGGAGTACAGGGGGCCAAAATGAGCAGTTCTTC.